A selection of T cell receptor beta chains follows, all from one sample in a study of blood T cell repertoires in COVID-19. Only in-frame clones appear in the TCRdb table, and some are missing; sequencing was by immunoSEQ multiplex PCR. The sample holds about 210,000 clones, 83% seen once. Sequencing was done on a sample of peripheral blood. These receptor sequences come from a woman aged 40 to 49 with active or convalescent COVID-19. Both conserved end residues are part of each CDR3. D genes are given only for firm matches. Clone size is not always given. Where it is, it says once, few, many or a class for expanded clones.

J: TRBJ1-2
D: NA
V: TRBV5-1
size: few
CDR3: CASSLAPQEGPYGYTF
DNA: TGCGCCAGCAGCTTGGCTCCGCAGGAGGGGCCATATGGCTACACCTTC

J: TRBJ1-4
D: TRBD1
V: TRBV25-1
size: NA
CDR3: CASSVRRIGTDNEKLFF
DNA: TGTGCCAGCAGTGTACGGAGAATAGGGACAGATAATGAAAAACTGTTTTTT

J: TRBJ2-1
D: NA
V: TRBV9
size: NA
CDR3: CASSALLADEQFF
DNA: TGTGCCAGCAGCGCCCTTCTCGCGGATGAGCAGTTCTTC

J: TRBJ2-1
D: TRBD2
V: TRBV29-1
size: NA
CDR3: CSVVTSGTHEQFF
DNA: TGCAGCGTTGTTACTAGCGGGACCCATGAGCAGTTCTTC

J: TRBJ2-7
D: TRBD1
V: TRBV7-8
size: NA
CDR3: CASRRTGITYEQYF
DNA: TGTGCCAGCAGACGGACAGGGATCACCTACGAGCAGTACTTC

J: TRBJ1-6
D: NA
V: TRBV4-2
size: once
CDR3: CASSQDLSGYNSPLHF
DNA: TGTGCCAGCAGCCAAGATCTATCCGGGTATAATTCACCCCTCCACTTT

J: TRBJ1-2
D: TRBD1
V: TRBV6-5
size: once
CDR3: CATRADRASYGYTF
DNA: TGTGCCACCCGGGCGGACAGGGCGAGCTATGGCTACACCTTC

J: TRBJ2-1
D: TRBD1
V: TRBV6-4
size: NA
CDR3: CASSRQGGYNEQFF
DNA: TGTGCCAGCAGCCGACAGGGCGGGTACAATGAGCAGTTCTTC

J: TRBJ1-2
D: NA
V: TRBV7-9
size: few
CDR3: CASSQTGLFF
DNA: TGTGCCAGCAGCCAAACGGGACTGTTCTTC

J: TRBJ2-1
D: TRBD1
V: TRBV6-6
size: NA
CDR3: CASSIRDSEFF
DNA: TGTGCCAGCAGTATCCGGGACAGTGAGTTCTTC

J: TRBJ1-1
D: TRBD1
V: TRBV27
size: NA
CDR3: CASRLTGGTEAFF
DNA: TGTGCCAGCAGACTGACAGGGGGCACTGAAGCTTTCTTT

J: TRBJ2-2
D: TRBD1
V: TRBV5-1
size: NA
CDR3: CASSFLTGGGGELFF
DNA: TGCGCCAGCAGCTTTCTCACAGGGGGCGGCGGGGAGCTGTTTTTT

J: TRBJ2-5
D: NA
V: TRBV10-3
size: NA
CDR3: CAISRTNQETQYF
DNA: TGTGCCATCAGTAGGACTAACCAAGAGACCCAGTACTTC

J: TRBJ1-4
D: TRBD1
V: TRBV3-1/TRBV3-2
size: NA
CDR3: CASSQVGQGNEKLFF
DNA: TGTGCCAGCAGCCAAGTGGGACAGGGGAATGAAAAACTGTTTTTT

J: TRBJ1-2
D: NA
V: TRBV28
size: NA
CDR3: CASSYGGTTAYGYTF
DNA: TGTGCCAGCAGCTATGGTGGCACGACAGCTTATGGCTACACCTTC